A single sample is the source of the 22 T cell receptor beta chains below, sequenced in a study of radiotherapy plus CTLA-4 blockade in lung cancer. Profiling relied on immunoSEQ multiplex PCR, and the TCRdb table lists in-frame clones only, not all of them. The repertoire holds around 30,000 clones, roughly 70% seen once, with roughly 14% in the top ten. Specimen: peripheral blood, collected from a patient treated with radiotherapy plus ipilimumab. The origin of the receptors is a human donor with non-small cell lung cancer that progressed on radiotherapy plus ipilimumab.

This chain uses TRBV18 with TRBJ1-6; D gene ambiguous. The CDR3 is 16 residues long. Germline V gene data show CDR1 as KGHSH and CDR2 as LQKENI. V gave up 4 bases and J gave up 8 bases, with 18 bases separating them. CDR3 loop: CASSLFSLFGDSPLHF. CDR3 sequence (DNA): TGTGCCAGCTCACTTTTCTCCCTGTTTGGAGATTCACCCCTCCACTTT.

In DNA, the CDR3 is TGTGCCAGTAGCCCGGGTGGGGGCACCTACGAGCAGTACTTC. It encodes CASSPGGGTYEQYF. The chain couples TRBV19 to TRBJ2-7; D might be TRBD1 (6 bases). The V end lost 6 bases, the J end lost 2 bases, and 14 bases lay between the germline ends. The CDR3 is 14 residues long. The germline V gene has CDR1 LNHDA and CDR2 SQIVND (reference sequence).

This chain links TRBV18 with TRBJ2-5; 10 nucleotides align to TRBD2. Losses at the gene ends were 2 bases for V and 4 bases for J; bases not matched to a gene: 4. The CDR3 is 15 amino acids. Looked up from germline, CDR1 is KGHSH and CDR2 is LQKENI. In DNA form, the CDR3 reads TGTGCCAGCTCACCAAAAACTAGCGGGACAGAGACCCAGTACTTC. It encodes CASSPKTSGTETQYF.

This clone occurred a few times. An end of the junction does not agree with germline; a read error may underlie this. The V call is TRBV10-3, the J call TRBJ1-3; D remains unclear. Germline V gives CDR1 ENHRY, CDR2 SYGVKD. The CDR3 spans 15 residues. The CDR3, as DNA: TGTGCCACCAGTGTACCAGGAGTTCAAGGAAACACCATATATTTT. The encoded protein is CATSVPGVQGNTIYF.

This chain links TRBV29-1 with TRBJ1-1; D remains unclear. The V end lost 0 bases, the J end lost 6 bases, and 8 bases lay between the germline ends. CDR3 length: 12 residues. CDR1 is SQVTM, CDR2 ANQGSEA, per germline. CDR3 coding DNA: TGCAGCGTTGAAGATCAGTGGCCTGAAGCTTTCTTT. Its protein product is CSVEDQWPEAFF.

The table lists this clone with a count of one. The chain links TRBV2 to TRBJ1-5; 7 nucleotides agree with TRBD1. CDR1 SNHLY and CDR2 FYNNEI come from the germline V gene. The V gene end was trimmed by 6 bases and the J gene end by 9 bases; junction bases not matched to a gene: 17. The CDR3 has 16 amino acids. The DNA for the CDR3 is TGTGCCAGCAGCCCCGCTCTGACAGGGAGGATCAGGCCCCAGCATTTT. Translation gives CASSPALTGRIRPQHF.

This clone appeared a few times. The V call is TRBV5-8, the J call TRBJ2-5; D tentatively reads TRBD1 or TRBD2 (5 bases each). The V end lost 4 bases, the J end lost 2 bases, and 12 bases lay between the germline ends. Germline CDR1 SGHTS, CDR2 YDEGEE. CDR3 length equals 14 residues. The CDR3 loop is CASSPRWGQETQYF. The CDR3 coding sequence is TGTGCCAGCAGCCCTCGTTGGGGGCAAGAGACCCAGTACTTC.

This clone was counted between two and nine times. V and J are TRBV4-3 and TRBJ1-5; D remains ambiguous. The germline V gene has CDR1 LGHNA and CDR2 YSLEER. The CDR3 spans 15 residues. The V gene lost 0 bases and the J gene lost 0 bases, with 6 bases spanning the gap. In DNA form, the CDR3 reads TGCGCCAGCAGCCAAGATTCCAATAGCAATCAGCCCCAGCATTTT. It encodes CASSQDSNSNQPQHF.

The chain carries TRBV9 and TRBJ2-1, with 7 positions matching TRBD1. The CDR3 sequence is 17 residues long. J was trimmed by 8 bases and V by 0 bases; bases with no gene match: 14. Per germline, CDR1 SGDLS and CDR2 YYNGEE. The CDR3 DNA follows: TGTGCCAGCAGCGTAGGATTAGGACAGGCCGTTGTCCATGAGCAGTTCTTC. Its protein is CASSVGLGQAVVHEQFF.

The chain uses TRBV6-1 and TRBJ2-3, with D perhaps assigned TRBD1 or TRBD2 (5 bases each). Per germline, CDR1 MNHNS and CDR2 SASEGT. CDR3 length: 17 residues. Trimming removed 1 base at V and 0 bases at J, with 14 bases between. The CDR3 here is CASSEEGTGFSTDTQYF. CDR3 DNA sequence: TGTGCCAGCAGTGAAGAGGGGACGGGTTTTAGCACAGATACGCAGTATTTT.

The chain couples TRBV2 to TRBJ1-5; unclear D gene. In germline, CDR1 is SNHLY, CDR2 FYNNEI. The CDR3 runs to 14 residues. V lost 4 bases and J 5 bases, leaving 12 bases between the germline ends. The CDR3 loop is CASSVRAGDQPQHF. DNA for the CDR3: TGTGCCAGCAGTGTCCGGGCTGGCGATCAGCCCCAGCATTTT.

This clone was observed a handful of times. The CDR3 bases are TGTGCCAGCAGTTCGGTTGCAACTAATGAAAAACTGTTTTTT. Translation gives CASSSVATNEKLFF. The chain joins TRBV6-1 to TRBJ1-4; D gene ambiguous. CDR3 size: 14 residues. Deletions cut 5 bases from V and 0 bases from J, with 7 bases between. Per the germline V gene, CDR1 is MNHNS and CDR2 is SASEGT.

This clone was seen more than once but under ten times. This rearrangement joins TRBV5-1 to TRBJ2-1; 13 bases are a match to TRBD2. This CDR3 contains 15 residues. With V trimmed by 4 bases and J by 6 bases, 4 bases remained unmatched. Looked up from germline, CDR1 is SGHRS and CDR2 is YFSETQ. Here the CDR3 reads CASSPGLAGANEQFF. The DNA for the CDR3 is TGCGCCAGCAGCCCCGGACTAGCGGGGGCCAATGAGCAGTTCTTC.

The J gene is TRBJ2-5, the V gene TRBV11-2; no definite D call. V lost 0 bases to trimming and J lost 0 bases, with 8 bases between them. CDR3 length: 15 residues. CDR1 SGHAT and CDR2 FQNNGV come from the germline V gene. CDR3 in amino acids: CASSLDPFYQETQYF. DNA of the CDR3: TGTGCCAGCAGCTTAGATCCTTTTTACCAAGAGACCCAGTACTTC.

This chain uses TRBV14 with TRBJ1-2, with D tentatively TRBD1 (6 bases). Trimming took off 4 bases at V and 4 bases at J, with 10 bases between the two ends. The CDR3 is 13 residues long. The germline V gene has CDR1 SGHDN and CDR2 FVKESK. CDR3: CASSPGGAYGYTF. The DNA of the CDR3 is TGTGCCAGCAGCCCCGGGGGGGCCTATGGCTACACCTTC.

The chain recombines TRBV7-9 with TRBJ1-1; 7 bases are a match to TRBD1. Trimming at V came to 1 base and at J to 1 base, leaving 3 bases not matched to a gene. The CDR3 length is 15 residues. The V gene's germline CDR1 is SEHNR and CDR2 FQNEAQ (reference sequence). In DNA form, the CDR3 reads TGTGCCAGCAGCTTAGGAGACAGGGAGAACACTGAAGCTTTCTTT. Translated, it gives CASSLGDRENTEAFF.

This clone has a single count. The chain recombines TRBV6-5 with TRBJ1-2, with D hard to call. Germline V CDR1 and CDR2: MNHEY, SVGAGI. The CDR3 runs 15 residues. Trimming pared 7 bases from V and 3 bases from J, leaving 18 bases between. This chain's CDR3 is CASTQNAGNDYGYTF. CDR3 nucleotides: TGTGCCAGCACCCAAAATGCGGGTAACGACTATGGCTACACCTTC.

The V call is TRBV18, the J call TRBJ1-1; D unresolved. Deletions cut 8 bases from V and 3 bases from J, with 10 bases between. The CDR3 runs to 12 residues. From germline, CDR1 is KGHSH and CDR2 LQKENI. Here the CDR3 reads CASKSMDTEAFF. Written as DNA, the CDR3 is TGTGCCAGCAAAAGCATGGACACTGAAGCTTTCTTT.

The chain is built from TRBV2 and TRBJ2-7; D uncertain. V shed 4 bases and J shed 4 bases, with 11 bases lying between them. CDR3 length: 13 amino acids. The germline gives CDR1 SNHLY, CDR2 FYNNEI. CDR3 sequence: CASSVSQSYEQYF. The DNA of the CDR3 is TGTGCCAGCAGTGTCTCACAGTCTTACGAGCAGTACTTC.

The chain combines TRBV29-1 with TRBJ2-5, with TRBD1 identical over 8 bases. Trimming cost V 3 bases and J 7 bases; bases outside gene matches: 1. In germline, CDR1 is SQVTM, CDR2 ANQGSEA. The CDR3 loop spans 11 amino acids. The CDR3 region is CSVDTGGTQYF. In DNA form, the CDR3 reads TGCAGCGTTGATACAGGGGGGACCCAGTACTTC.

This clone was found a few times. J is TRBJ2-7 and V is TRBV13, with 10 bases fitting TRBD2. This CDR3 has 15 residues. The germline V gene has CDR1 PRHDT and CDR2 FYEKMQ (reference sequence). The V gene end was trimmed by 1 base and the J gene end by 3 bases; junction bases not matched to a gene: 3. This chain's CDR3 is CASSLEAGGIYEQYF. The DNA of the CDR3 is TGTGCCAGCAGCTTAGAAGCGGGAGGGATCTACGAGCAGTACTTC.

The rearrangement uses TRBV19 and TRBJ1-4; D is uncertain. Germline values: CDR1 LNHDA, CDR2 SQIVND (reference sequence). Trimming removed 4 bases at V and 9 bases at J, with 21 bases between. This CDR3 region has 16 residues. Written as DNA, the CDR3 is TGTGCCAGTAGTACCCGTCCCGGGGAGATTGGAAAAAAACTGTTTTTT. Translating gives CASSTRPGEIGKKLFF. The full variable domain, rest sourced from reference TRBV19 and TRBJ1-4, is DGGITQSPKYLFRKEGQNVTLSCEQNLNHDAMYWYRQDPGQGLRLIYYSQIVNDFQKGDIAEGYSVSREKKESFPLTVTSAQKNPTAFYLCASSTRPGEIGKKLFFGSGTQLSVL.